This paragraph reports one TCR beta chain. Antigen unknown. The sample comes from a study of cytomegalovirus exposure and HLA in healthy donors. The PCR ran on 60 Vbeta and 13 Jbeta primers. The repertoire was sequenced with immunoSEQ multiplex PCR; TCRdb's copy has only in-frame clones and lacks some. The repertoire holds about 130,000 clones, with about 78% as singletons. Germline CDR1 reads MDHEN; CDR2 reads SYDVKM. CDR3 length: 17 amino acids. V lost 6 bases and J 5 bases, leaving 25 bases between the germline ends. Nominally healthy donors were sampled, though unrecorded immune exposures were likely. Whole-study results and caveats: Later, an analysis found that common viral pathogens appeared to be linked with several of the most significant clusters. TCR beta chain V- and J-gene trimming was linked, in a later analysis, to a missense variant in DCLRE1C. Most TCRs appeared rarely, but some public TCRs recurred in many donors.

This receptor was taken from a human donor in good health. The sequencing input was PBMCs. The genes are TRBV28 and TRBJ1-1, with D uncertain. CDR3 amino acids: CASSYELSLPTSTEAFF. CDR3 DNA: TGTGCCAGCAGCTATGAACTGTCCCTACCCACTTCGACTGAAGCTTTCTTT.